The source of this TCR beta chain is a study of beta chain features in type 1 diabetes. CDR1 and CDR2 (germline): KGHSH, LQKENI. This CDR3 is built from 15 residues. V lost 3 bases and J lost 7, with 18 bases in between. Each donor gave one heparinised blood draw averaging about 110 mL. With regard to this clone: Its matching antigen is unknown.

All of the isolated RNA was reverse transcribed, so expressed TCRB transcripts were sequenced. Data came from immunoSEQ multiplex PCR; TCRdb stores just in-frame clones and leaves some out. The sample carries 400,000 to 600,000 clones, about 32% recorded once. Study outcomes and limitations: All four CD4+ subsets of Type 1 diabetes patients contained TCRB CDR3s that were moderately but significantly shorter. Whatever favoring of shorter templates PCR might show would apply equally to patients and controls.

The sequence derives from a man aged 18 to 30 in good health. The J gene is TRBJ1-1, the V gene TRBV18; D ambiguous. The material sequenced was naive CD4+ T cells from blood. The CDR3 protein is CASSPRNALRDEAFF. The CDR3 DNA follows: TGTGCCAGCTCACCGAGGAACGCCTTACGGGATGAAGCTTTCTTT. Based on the CDR3 plus reference TRBV18 and TRBJ1-1, the full variable domain is NAGVMQNPRHLVRRRGQEARLRCSPMKGHSHVYWYRQLPEEGLKFMVYLQKENIIDESGMPKERFSAEFPKEGPSILRIQQVVRGDSAAYFCASSPRNALRDEAFFGQGTRLTVV.